This T cell receptor (beta chain) was sequenced for a study of blood T cell repertoires in COVID-19. The overall study: Donors in the United States, Italy and Spain gave samples during acute or convalescent COVID-19.

Clones were sequenced by immunoSEQ multiplex PCR, and TCRdb holds only the in-frame ones, with some missing. This sample has under 250,000 clones, with 86% found just once. During active infection, Seattle patients enrolled and were then monitored through disease. CDR1 is MDHEN and CDR2 is SYDVKM in the germline V gene. This CDR3 comprises 14 residues. The trim removed 5 bases at V and 0 bases at J, leaving 3 bases unmatched. V and J are TRBV28 and TRBJ2-7; 8 nucleotides agree with TRBD1. This TCR came from a woman aged 80 or older with COVID-19, enrolled during active disease. Material: peripheral blood. The CDR3 DNA reads as TGTGCCAGCAGTCGGACAGGGAGCTCCTACGAGCAGTACTTC. Encoded protein: CASSRTGSSYEQYF.